This T cell receptor (beta chain) stems from a study of shared clonotypes between healthy human individuals. Background on the study: A donor's plate count was three for CD4 naive and three for CD4 memory; CD8 naive had two and CD8 memory one.

Study-wide results and limits: Donor scarcity curtailed the genetic and exposure-history diversity represented herein.

The repertoire was sequenced with immunoSEQ multiplex PCR; TCRdb's copy has only in-frame clones and lacks some. The table lists 2 million to 2.5 million clones, about 90% of them singletons. As concerns this clone: The target antigen is unknown.

V shed 0 bases and J shed 11 bases, with 13 bases lying between them. Germline V CDR1 and CDR2: SQVTM, ANQGSEA. The CDR3 extends over 12 amino acids. The chain is built from TRBV29-1 and TRBJ1-1; maybe TRBD1 (5 bases). The origin of this receptor is a man aged 18 to 30 in good health. Some clones in this sample may be carry-over from other donors' samples. The sample taken for sequencing was naive CD4+ T cells from PBMCs. Subset meaning: CD45RA+ positively selected. CDR3 amino acids: CSVEDGASRAFF. In nucleotides, the CDR3 is TGCAGCGTTGAAGATGGGGCGTCGCGCGCTTTCTTT.